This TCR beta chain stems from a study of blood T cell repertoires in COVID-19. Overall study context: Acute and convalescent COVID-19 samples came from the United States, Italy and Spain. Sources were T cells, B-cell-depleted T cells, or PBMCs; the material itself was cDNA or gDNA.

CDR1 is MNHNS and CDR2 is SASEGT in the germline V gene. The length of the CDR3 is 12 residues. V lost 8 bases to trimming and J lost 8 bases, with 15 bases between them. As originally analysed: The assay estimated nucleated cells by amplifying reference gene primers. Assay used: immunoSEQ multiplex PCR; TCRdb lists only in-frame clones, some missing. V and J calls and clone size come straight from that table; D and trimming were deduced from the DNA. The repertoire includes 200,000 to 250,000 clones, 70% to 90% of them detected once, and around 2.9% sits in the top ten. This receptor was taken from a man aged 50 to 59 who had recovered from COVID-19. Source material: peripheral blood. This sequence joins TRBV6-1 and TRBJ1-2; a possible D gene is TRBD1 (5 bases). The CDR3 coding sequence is TGTGCCAGCGGTACAGGCCTTTTCGGCTACACCTTC. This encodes CASGTGLFGYTF.